One sample yielded the 10 T cell receptor beta chains listed below, sequenced in a study of brain metastases from non-small cell lung cancer. Data came from immunoSEQ multiplex PCR; TCRdb stores just in-frame clones and leaves some out. The sample lists 2,500 to 3,000 clones, over 80% occurring once. Sequencing was performed on primary lung tumor tissue. The receptors were gathered from a donor over 35 with non-small cell lung cancer.

The J gene is TRBJ1-5, the V gene TRBV18, with TRBD1 identical over 11 bases. J was trimmed by 4 bases and V by 3 bases; bases with no gene match: 2. Germline V gene data show CDR1 as KGHSH and CDR2 as LQKENI. The CDR3 extends over 15 amino acids. Written as DNA, the CDR3 is TGTGCCAGCTCACCGGGACAGGGGGTAAATCAGCCCCAGCATTTT. As protein: CASSPGQGVNQPQHF.

The sample holds a few counts of this clone. The chain recombines TRBV5-4 with TRBJ1-2; 8 bases match TRBD1. Germline V gene lookup returns CDR1 SGHNT and CDR2 YYREEE (reference sequence). Unmatched junction bases numbered 11, after V lost 2 bases and J lost 8 bases. The CDR3 runs 15 residues. CDR3 nucleotide sequence: TGTGCCAGCAGCTTCTTGGGACAGGAGTATTTGGGCTACACCTTC. Translated, it gives CASSFLGQEYLGYTF.

The chain uses TRBV12-2 and TRBJ1-3; TRBD1 is the table's D call and was not checked against the DNA. TRBV12-2 is marked as a pseudogene. The CDR3 covers 18 residues. The CDR3 region is CASRSSRVSGGSRNTIYF. The DNA of the CDR3 is TGTGCAAGTCGCTCCTCGCGCGTTTCAGGGGGGTCCAGAAACACCATATATTTT.

The rearrangement joins TRBV9 to TRBJ1-1; D uncertain. Trimming shortened V by 0 bases and J by 3 bases, and 3 bases separated the two germline ends. Germline values: CDR1 SGDLS, CDR2 YYNGEE. This CDR3 comprises 12 residues. CDR3 sequence (DNA): TGTGCCAGCAGCGTAGGGGACACTGAAGCTTTCTTT. It codes for CASSVGDTEAFF. Using reference TRBV9 and TRBJ1-1 for the parts outside the CDR3, the full variable domain is DSGVTQTPKHLITATGQRVTLRCSPRSGDLSVYWYQQSLDQGLQFLIQYYNGEERAKGNILERFSAQQFPDLHSELNLSSLELGDSALYFCASSVGDTEAFFGQGTRLTVV.

The J gene is TRBJ1-5, the V gene TRBV7-9; D is ambiguous. V lost 1 base and J 10 bases, leaving 14 bases between the germline ends. This CDR3 spans 14 amino acids. Germline CDR1 is SEHNR and CDR2 is FQNEAQ (reference sequence). This CDR3 reads CASSLGPTSYPQHF. Written as DNA, the CDR3 is TGTGCCAGCAGCTTAGGACCCACATCTTACCCCCAGCATTTT.

As concerns this clone: The sample contains more than one DNA sequence encoding this CDR3. This chain uses TRBV5-6 with TRBJ1-3; maybe TRBD1 (6 bases). There are 13 residues in the CDR3. Germline V lookup: CDR1 SGHDT, CDR2 YYEEEE. Trimming removed 4 bases from V and 8 bases from J, with 13 bases in between. The CDR3 reads CASSADRADTIYF. CDR3 nucleotide sequence: TGTGCCAGCAGCGCGGACAGAGCGGACACCATATATTTT.

About this clone: A read error may produce the germline difference seen at one junction end. The rearrangement uses TRBV6-6 and TRBJ1-6; D is perhaps TRBD1 (6 bases). The germline V gene encodes CDR1 MNHNY and CDR2 SVGAGI (reference sequence). CDR3 length: 15 amino acids. Here the CDR3 reads CASSSLPRGLSLLHF. The CDR3 DNA reads as TGTGCCAGCAGTTCCCTTCCCAGGGGCCTGTCACTCCTCCACTTT.

This clone was counted once. V gene TRBV11-3 combines with J gene TRBJ2-1, with 10 bases matching TRBD2. V gave up 5 bases and J gave up 5 bases; unmatched junction bases: 6. CDR1 and CDR2 from the germline V gene are SGHNT and YENEEA. The CDR3 is 15 amino acids. CDR3 residues: CASSRTSGVDNEQFF. The CDR3 DNA sequence: TGTGCCAGCAGCCGGACTAGCGGCGTCGACAATGAGCAGTTCTTC.

The rearrangement links TRBV2 to TRBJ2-1; 8 nucleotides agree with TRBD2. Germline V lookup: CDR1 SNHLY, CDR2 FYNNEI. This CDR3 is built from 14 residues. Trimming took 2 bases from V and 14 from J; bases not matched to a gene: 11. The CDR3 DNA follows: TGTGCCAGCAGTGAAATGCCTAGCGGGCAAAAGGAGTTCTTC. This codes for CASSEMPSGQKEFF. Looking up the rest from reference TRBV2 and TRBJ2-1 gives the full variable domain: EPEVTQTPSHQVTQMGQEVILRCVPISNHLYFYWYRQILGQKVEFLVSFYNNEISEKSEIFDDQFSVERPDGSNFTLKIRSTKLEDSAMYFCASSEMPSGQKEFFGPGTRLTVL.

The V call is TRBV5-1, the J call TRBJ2-5; maybe TRBD2 (5 bases). The V and J ends lost 4 bases and 4 bases respectively, with 14 bases between them. The CDR3 contains 14 residues. In germline, CDR1 is SGHRS, CDR2 YFSETQ. The DNA of the CDR3 is TGCGCCAGCAGCCTGGTAACTGGAGGAGAGACCCAGTACTTC. Amino acid sequence: CASSLVTGGETQYF. The full variable domain, completed using reference TRBV5-1 and TRBJ2-5, is KAGVTQTPRYLIKTRGQQVTLSCSPISGHRSVSWYQQTPGQGLQFLFEYFSETQRNKGNFPGRFSGRQFSNSRSEMNVSTLELGDSALYLCASSLVTGGETQYFGPGTRLLVL.